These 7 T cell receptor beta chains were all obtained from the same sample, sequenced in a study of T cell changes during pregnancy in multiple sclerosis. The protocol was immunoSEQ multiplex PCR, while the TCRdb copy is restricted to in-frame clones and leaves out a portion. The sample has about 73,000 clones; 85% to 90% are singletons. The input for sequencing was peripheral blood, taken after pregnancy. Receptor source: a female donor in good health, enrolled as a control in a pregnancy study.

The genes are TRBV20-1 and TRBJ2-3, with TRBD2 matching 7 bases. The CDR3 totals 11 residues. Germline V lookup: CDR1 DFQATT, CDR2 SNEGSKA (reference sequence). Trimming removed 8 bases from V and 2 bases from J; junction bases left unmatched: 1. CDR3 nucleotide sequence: TGCAGTAGACTAGCCACAGATACGCAGTATTTT. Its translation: CSRLATDTQYF.

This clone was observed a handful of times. The CDR3 nucleotides read TGTGCCTGGAGTGCCGGGACTCTGTTTTTT. Translating gives CAWSAGTLFF. The genes are TRBV30 and TRBJ1-4; a weak D match, TRBD1 (5 bases). V gave up 1 base and J gave up 14 bases, with 8 bases separating them. CDR1 GTSNPN and CDR2 SVGIG come from the germline V gene (reference sequence). The CDR3 consists of 10 residues. The complete variable domain, with remaining parts taken from reference TRBV30 and TRBJ1-4, reads SQTIHQWPATLVQPVGSPLSLECTVEGTSNPNLYWYRQAAGRGLQLLFYSVGIGQISSEVPQNLSASRPQDRQFILSSKKLLLSDSGFYLCAWSAGTLFFGSGTQLSVL.

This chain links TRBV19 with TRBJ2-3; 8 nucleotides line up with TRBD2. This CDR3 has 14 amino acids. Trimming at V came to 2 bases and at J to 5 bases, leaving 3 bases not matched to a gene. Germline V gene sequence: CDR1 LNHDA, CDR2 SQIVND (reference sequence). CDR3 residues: CASSIQGLEDTQYF. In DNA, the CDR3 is TGTGCCAGTAGTATACAGGGACTAGAAGATACGCAGTATTTT.

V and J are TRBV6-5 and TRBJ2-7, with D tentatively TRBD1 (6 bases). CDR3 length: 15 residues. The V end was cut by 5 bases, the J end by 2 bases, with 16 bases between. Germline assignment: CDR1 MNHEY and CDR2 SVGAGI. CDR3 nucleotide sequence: TGTGCCAGCAGTGCCCCCAGGGGAACAGCCTACGAGCAGTACTTC. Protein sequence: CASSAPRGTAYEQYF.

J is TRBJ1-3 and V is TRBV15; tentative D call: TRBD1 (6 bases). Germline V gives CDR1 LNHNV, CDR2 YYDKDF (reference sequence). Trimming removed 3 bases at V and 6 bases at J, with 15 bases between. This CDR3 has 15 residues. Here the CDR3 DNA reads TGTGCCACCAGCAGTACAGGGATAGAAGAAAACACCATATATTTT. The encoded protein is CATSSTGIEENTIYF.

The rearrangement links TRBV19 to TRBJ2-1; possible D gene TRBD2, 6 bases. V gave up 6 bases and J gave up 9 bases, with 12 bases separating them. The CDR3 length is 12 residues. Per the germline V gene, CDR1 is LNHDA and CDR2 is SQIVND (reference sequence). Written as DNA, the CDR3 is TGTGCCAGTAGCCCCAGAGCGGGTGAGCAGTTCTTC. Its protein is CASSPRAGEQFF.

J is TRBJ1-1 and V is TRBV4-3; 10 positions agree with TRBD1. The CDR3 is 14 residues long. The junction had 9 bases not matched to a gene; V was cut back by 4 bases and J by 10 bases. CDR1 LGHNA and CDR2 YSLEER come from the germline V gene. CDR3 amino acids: CASSLRDRGTGAFF. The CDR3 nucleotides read TGCGCCAGCAGCCTCCGGGACAGGGGAACGGGAGCTTTCTTT.